What follows are 14 T cell receptor beta chains derived from one specimen sequenced in a study of shared clonotypes between healthy human individuals. As defined, naive CD8 cells were CD45RO-negative and positively selected for CCR7, with terminally differentiated effector memory CD45RA+ cells excluded. Clones were sequenced by immunoSEQ multiplex PCR, and TCRdb holds only the in-frame ones, with some missing. In the table there are millions of clones, about 95% of which are singletons. Sequencing was carried out using naive CD8+ T cells sorted from blood. The receptors shown here come from a man in his late teens or twenties in good health.

The count of this clone is one. The chain is built from TRBV27 and TRBJ1-1; a weak D match, TRBD1 (5 bases). The CDR3 totals 15 residues. Deletions cut 5 bases from V and 0 bases from J, with 13 bases between. Germline assignment: CDR1 MNHEY and CDR2 SMNVEV (reference sequence). The CDR3 DNA is TGTGCCAGCAGTGGGACGGTTGGCGTGAACACTGAAGCTTTCTTT. Translated, it gives CASSGTVGVNTEAFF.

The V call is TRBV19, the J call TRBJ2-3; D not certain. V shed 3 bases and J shed 0 bases, with 16 bases lying between them. Germline CDR1 reads LNHDA; CDR2 reads SQIVND (reference sequence). The CDR3 covers 17 residues. CDR3 nucleotides: TGTGCCAGTAGTATGGATCCTTTAGTGGTTAGCACAGATACGCAGTATTTT. It translates to CASSMDPLVVSTDTQYF.

This clone was counted a single time. The chain combines TRBV28 with TRBJ2-7, with TRBD1 as a possible D gene (6 bases). Germline V gene lookup returns CDR1 MDHEN and CDR2 SYDVKM. The length of the CDR3 is 16 residues. Deletions cut 1 base from V and 2 bases from J, with 15 bases between. This CDR3 is CASSLSPTGFAYEQYF. The DNA of the CDR3 is TGTGCCAGCAGTTTATCCCCGACAGGTTTCGCCTACGAGCAGTACTTC. The full variable domain, rest sourced from reference TRBV28 and TRBJ2-7, is DVKVTQSSRYLVKRTGEKVFLECVQDMDHENMFWYRQDPGLGLRLIYFSYDVKMKEKGDIPEGYSVSREKKERFSLILESASTNQTSMYLCASSLSPTGFAYEQYFGPGTRLTVT.

V and J are TRBV7-2 and TRBJ2-3; 9 bases are a match to TRBD2. This CDR3 is built from 15 residues. Germline CDR1 SGHTA, CDR2 FQGNSA. V gave up 5 bases and J gave up 4 bases; unmatched junction bases: 7. The CDR3, as DNA: TGTGCCAGCAGCCCAAAGGTAGCGGGAGCAGATACGCAGTATTTT. This gives the protein CASSPKVAGADTQYF. Supplemented by reference TRBV7-2 and TRBJ2-3, the full variable domain reads GAGVSQSPSNKVTEKGKDVELRCDPISGHTALYWYRQSLGQGLEFLIYFQGNSAPDKSGLPSDRFSAERTGGSVSTLTIQRTQQEDSAVYLCASSPKVAGADTQYFGPGTRLTVL.

The chain couples TRBV6-1 to TRBJ2-1; 7 nucleotides agree with TRBD2. The CDR3 totals 13 residues. J was trimmed by 7 bases and V by 1 base; bases with no gene match: 1. The germline gives CDR1 MNHNS, CDR2 SASEGT. The CDR3: CASSEGGGNEQFF. In DNA form, the CDR3 reads TGTGCCAGCAGTGAAGGGGGGGGAAATGAGCAGTTCTTC.

In regard to this clone: Different DNA sequences within this sample yield the same CDR3. The chain recombines TRBV4-1 with TRBJ2-5; no clear D. CDR1 MGHRA and CDR2 YSYEKL come from the germline V gene. V lost 0 bases to trimming and J lost 5 bases, with 7 bases between them. The CDR3 has 13 residues. The CDR3 nucleotides read TGCGCCAGCAGCCAAGATACGGAGGAGACCCAGTACTTC. This sequence encodes CASSQDTEETQYF.

The genes are TRBV19 and TRBJ2-7; D is undetermined. Germline CDR1 is LNHDA and CDR2 is SQIVND (reference sequence). The CDR3 runs to 13 residues. Trimming cost V 1 base and J 3 bases, with 7 bases left between them. The CDR3 loop reads CASSIGTVYEQYF. The DNA for the CDR3 is TGTGCCAGTAGTATAGGGACGGTCTACGAGCAGTACTTC.

This rearrangement joins TRBV6-5 to TRBJ2-7; 8 bases match TRBD2. The CDR3 consists of 16 residues. The junction had 4 bases not matched to a gene; V was cut back by 0 bases and J by 0 bases. CDR1 and CDR2 from the germline V gene are MNHEY and SVGAGI. CDR3 loop: CASSYSYGRASYEQYF. DNA for the CDR3: TGTGCCAGCAGTTACTCTTACGGGAGGGCCTCCTACGAGCAGTACTTC.

This clone showed up just once. The V and J genes are TRBV2 and TRBJ1-1, with D tentatively TRBD1 (5 bases). The germline V and J ends were trimmed by 2 bases and 7 bases, with 14 bases remaining between them. There are 14 residues in the CDR3. Per germline, CDR1 SNHLY and CDR2 FYNNEI. DNA for the CDR3: TGTGCCAGCAGTGAACCCCAGGGTCGAGGTGAAGCTTTCTTT. Amino acids: CASSEPQGRGEAFF.

This clone was seen more than once but under ten times. This chain uses TRBV29-1 with TRBJ2-1, with unresolved D. The CDR3 covers 11 residues. V was shortened by 0 bases and J by 5 bases, with 2 bases between the two germline ends. Looked up from germline, CDR1 is SQVTM and CDR2 is ANQGSEA. CDR3 in amino acids: CSVEENNEQFF. In DNA form, the CDR3 reads TGCAGCGTTGAAGAGAACAATGAGCAGTTCTTC.

The chain couples TRBV11-2 to TRBJ2-5; D is perhaps TRBD2 (6 bases). Germline CDR1 is SGHAT and CDR2 is FQNNGV. The V and J ends lost 1 base and 5 bases respectively, with 17 bases between them. The CDR3 contains 16 residues. As DNA, the CDR3 is TGTGCCAGCAGCTTAGGGGCGGAGGGGCTAGGGGAGACCCAGTACTTC. Translating it yields CASSLGAEGLGETQYF.

The CDR3 sequence is CASSPAASTELGDTQYF. The CDR3 DNA is TGTGCCAGCAGTCCCGCGGCGTCGACGGAGCTAGGGGATACGCAGTATTTT. This chain connects TRBV27 to TRBJ2-3; D gene unclear. V dropped 5 bases and J dropped 6 bases, with 24 bases sitting between them. Germline lookup yields CDR1 MNHEY and CDR2 SMNVEV (reference sequence). The CDR3 totals 17 residues.

The gene calls are TRBV4-2 and TRBJ2-1; D might be TRBD1 or TRBD2, each matching 5 bases. This CDR3 has 17 amino acids. CDR1 is LGHNA and CDR2 is YNFKEQ in the germline V gene. Between the trimmed V and J ends, which lost 0 bases and 1 base, there was a span of 13 bases. In nucleotides, the CDR3 is TGTGCCAGCAGCCAAGATAACGGGACCCAGTCCTACAATGAGCAGTTCTTC. It yields the protein CASSQDNGTQSYNEQFF.

V usage is TRBV28 and J usage is TRBJ2-7, with TRBD2 matching over 10 bases. The CDR3 is made up of 14 amino acids. Trimming cost V 3 bases and J 7 bases; bases outside gene matches: 6. Germline V gives CDR1 MDHEN, CDR2 SYDVKM. The CDR3 protein is CASSFPASGGEQYF. Written as DNA, the CDR3 is TGTGCCAGCAGTTTTCCGGCTAGCGGGGGTGAGCAGTACTTC.